The following is a TCR beta chain sequence with its context. Generated by immunoSEQ multiplex PCR, the TCRdb table keeps only in-frame clones and is missing some. The sample contains about 110,000 clones, approximately 84% of which appear only once. CDR1 and CDR2 (germline): SNHLY, FYNNEI. The CDR3 contains 15 residues. The V end was cut by 1 base, the J end by 5 bases, with 12 bases between. These data belong to a study of control samples from healthy donors and cancer patients. This sequence was found in a man younger than 35 in good health. The specimen sequenced was blood. V and J are TRBV2 and TRBJ1-3; TRBD1 might be the D (5 bases). CDR3 DNA: TGTGCCAGCAGTGAAGAACGACAGAGTAGAAACACCATATATTTT. Its translation: CASSEERQSRNTIYF.